Following are 24 T cell receptor beta chains from one sample sequenced in a study of post-analysis software for immune sequencing data. Study-level results: Roughly five TRBV segments occurring more often in patients than controls included TRBV5-6, TRBV5-1 and TRBV20-1.

Incorporated into the TCR beta cDNA libraries were unique molecular identifiers, which served to reduce PCR and sequencing biases. From the PCR reads, TCRdb called clonotypes with MiXCR, one entry per CDR3 protein. The top ten clones hold 4.5% to 7.5% of a sample with more than 450,000 distinct CDR3 sequences, 30% to 40% of them seen once. For these TCRs, the target antigens are not known. The sequenced material came from blood. The receptor set was obtained from a girl aged 2 to 17 with multiple sclerosis.

In its sample, this clonotype was seen a few times. The V call is TRBV3-1, the J call TRBJ1-2, with D unresolved. This CDR3 spans 14 amino acids. Germline loops: CDR1 LGHDT, CDR2 YNNKEL (reference sequence). The V gene lost 5 bases and the J gene lost 5 bases, with 15 bases spanning the gap. In DNA, the CDR3 is TGTGCCAGCAGCTTCCAGTCGACGGGGTATGGCTACACCTTC. This gives the protein CASSFQSTGYGYTF.

This clonotype occurred once. This sequence may be a read error, since a much larger clone differs from it by one base. V is TRBV10-3 and J is TRBJ2-4; 7 nucleotides line up with TRBD1. CDR1 is ENHRY and CDR2 is SYGVKD in the germline V gene. Trimming removed 3 bases from V and 9 bases from J; junction bases left unmatched: 17. The CDR3 runs 17 residues. CDR3 residues: CAISERGTVSSSGIQYF. CDR3 in DNA: TGTGCCATCAGTGAAAGGGGGACAGTCTCAAGTTCGGGCATTCAGTACTTC.

The genes are TRBV5-1 and TRBJ2-7; D is ambiguous. The germline V and J ends were trimmed by 0 bases and 0 bases, with 10 bases remaining between them. This CDR3 is built from 15 residues. From germline, CDR1 is SGHRS and CDR2 YFSETQ. Here the CDR3 reads CASSLVAGNSYEQYF. The DNA of the CDR3 is TGCGCCAGCAGCTTGGTGGCAGGAAACTCCTACGAGCAGTACTTC.

This chain uses TRBV10-3 with TRBJ2-7, with TRBD2 as a possible D gene (5 bases). V was trimmed by 7 bases and J by 6 bases, leaving 13 bases between them. Germline V lookup: CDR1 ENHRY, CDR2 SYGVKD. The CDR3 runs to 12 residues. In DNA, the CDR3 is TGTGCCATCAAAGAGGGCTTGGCCGAGCAGTACTTC. Amino acid sequence: CAIKEGLAEQYF.

This chain joins TRBV5-1 and TRBJ2-7; 7 bases match TRBD2. The V gene's germline CDR1 is SGHRS and CDR2 YFSETQ. The V segment lost 3 bases and the J segment 2 bases; nucleotides outside the gene matches: 8. CDR3 length: 15 residues. The CDR3: CASSYSGGGAYEQYF. CDR3 in DNA: TGCGCCAGCAGCTATTCGGGCGGGGGAGCCTACGAGCAGTACTTC.

In this sample, this clonotype turned up a few times. The V call is TRBV10-3, the J call TRBJ2-5; 8 bases map to TRBD2. The CDR3 covers 15 residues. Germline V lookup: CDR1 ENHRY, CDR2 SYGVKD. V trimming: 3 bases; J trimming: 5 bases; junction bases outside the gene matches: 8. This CDR3 reads CAISEPGGLLETQYF. The DNA of the CDR3 is TGTGCCATCAGTGAACCGGGGGGGCTTTTGGAGACCCAGTACTTC.

The V call is TRBV6-5, the J call TRBJ2-3; 9 bases are a match to TRBD2. The CDR3 contains 15 residues. Germline V gene lookup returns CDR1 MNHEY and CDR2 SVGAGI. V was pared by 2 bases and J by 6 bases, with 6 bases of the junction left unmatched. CDR3 residues: CASSYGGGAADTQYF. Written as DNA, the CDR3 is TGTGCCAGCAGTTACGGCGGGGGGGCCGCGGATACGCAGTATTTT.

V and J are TRBV3-1 and TRBJ1-1, with D unresolved. The CDR3 runs 15 residues. The V end was cut by 4 bases, the J end by 0 bases, with 12 bases between. In germline, CDR1 is LGHDT, CDR2 YNNKEL (reference sequence). The CDR3: CASSPSRPMNTEAFF. The DNA for the CDR3 is TGTGCCAGCAGCCCGAGCAGACCCATGAACACTGAAGCTTTCTTT.

This chain links TRBV28 with TRBJ1-5; D unclear. Germline V gene sequence: CDR1 MDHEN, CDR2 SYDVKM. The CDR3 loop spans 12 amino acids. V lost 10 bases to trimming and J lost 6 bases, with 13 bases between them. The CDR3 bases are TGTGCCACCTATGAGGGCTCTCAGCCCCAGCATTTT. It specifies CATYEGSQPQHF.

The chain employs TRBV20-1 and TRBJ1-2; possibly TRBD1 for D (5 bases). CDR1 DFQATT and CDR2 SNEGSKA come from the germline V gene (reference sequence). Trimming left V 4 bases short and J 8 bases short, with 14 bases between. The CDR3 sequence is 12 residues long. This CDR3 reads CSAKRDWEGYTF. The CDR3 coding sequence is TGCAGTGCTAAACGGGACTGGGAGGGCTACACCTTC.

Concerning this clonotype: At one of its ends the junction is not consistent with the germline gene, which may arise from a read error. This rearrangement joins TRBV20-1 to TRBJ2-5; D may be TRBD2 (6 bases). CDR1 DFQATT and CDR2 SNEGSKA come from the germline V gene (reference sequence). The CDR3 has 12 amino acids. In DNA, the CDR3 is TGCAGTTCTAGGCCTAGCGAAGGGACCCAGGACTTC. It encodes CSSRPSEGTQDF.

With regard to this clonotype: A much larger clonotype is one base distant, so this may be a read error. V gene TRBV29-1 combines with J gene TRBJ2-1; D is possibly TRBD1 (6 bases). Germline V gene sequence: CDR1 SQVTM, CDR2 ANQGSEA. This CDR3 contains 11 residues. CDR3 sequence reads: CSVARDNERFF. As DNA, the CDR3 is TGCAGCGTTGCCAGGGACAATGAGCGGTTCTTC.

This chain joins TRBV4-2 and TRBJ1-2; tentatively, D is TRBD1 (6 bases). V shed 1 base and J shed 4 bases, with 19 bases lying between them. CDR3 length equals 17 residues. Germline CDR1 LGHNA, CDR2 YNFKEQ. The CDR3: CASSQGVRARGSYGYTF. The CDR3 region has the DNA TGTGCCAGCAGCCAAGGTGTAAGGGCCAGGGGTTCCTATGGCTACACCTTC.

V is TRBV20-1 and J is TRBJ2-1, with TRBD2 identical over 10 bases. From germline, CDR1 is DFQATT and CDR2 SNEGSKA (reference sequence). With V trimmed by 5 bases and J by 6 bases, 10 bases remained unmatched. The CDR3 sequence is 15 residues long. The CDR3 loop reads CSAPHSGRQGNEQFF. CDR3 DNA sequence: TGCAGTGCTCCTCATAGCGGGAGGCAAGGCAATGAGCAGTTCTTC.

V is TRBV28 and J is TRBJ1-5; unclear D gene. The V gene's germline CDR1 is MDHEN and CDR2 SYDVKM. This CDR3 has 14 residues. Trimming removed 1 base at V and 6 bases at J, with 10 bases between. This chain's CDR3 is CASSLSPRPQPQHF. In nucleotides, the CDR3 is TGTGCCAGCAGTTTATCCCCCAGACCTCAGCCCCAGCATTTT.

This rearrangement joins TRBV6-6 to TRBJ2-3; D ambiguous. The germline V gene encodes CDR1 MNHNY and CDR2 SVGAGI (reference sequence). The V end lost 6 bases, the J end lost 7 bases, and 8 bases lay between the germline ends. The length of the CDR3 is 11 residues. CDR3: CASSSRHTQYF. As DNA, the CDR3 is TGTGCCAGCAGCTCAAGGCATACGCAGTATTTT.

This clonotype appeared a few times. The rearrangement uses TRBV10-3 and TRBJ2-1, with 11 bases fitting TRBD2. The CDR3 sequence is 14 residues long. Germline CDR1 ENHRY, CDR2 SYGVKD. Trimming cost V 7 bases and J 5 bases; bases outside gene matches: 4. CDR3 sequence (DNA): TGTGCCATCAAGGCTAGCGGGGGGAACAATGAGCAGTTCTTC. It is translated as CAIKASGGNNEQFF.

The table lists this clonotype with a few counts. The J gene is TRBJ1-1, the V gene TRBV20-1; 9 bases match TRBD1. CDR3 length: 12 residues. CDR1 and CDR2 from the germline V gene are DFQATT and SNEGSKA (reference sequence). The CDR3 region has the DNA TGCAGGGGACAGGGTCCGAACACTGAAGCTTTCTTT. Protein sequence: CRGQGPNTEAFF.

This clonotype was seen a few times. The chain combines TRBV6-6 with TRBJ2-5; D is unresolved. CDR1 and CDR2 from the germline V gene are MNHNY and SVGAGI (reference sequence). The germline V and J ends were trimmed by 4 bases and 2 bases, with 8 bases remaining between them. The CDR3 runs to 13 residues. The CDR3 nucleotides are TGTGCCAGCAGTTTGTGGGTACAAGAGACCCAGTACTTC. Translation gives CASSLWVQETQYF.

The chain employs TRBV12-3 or TRBV12-4 and TRBJ1-1; 7 nucleotides agree with TRBD1. The CDR3 spans 13 residues. Trimming took 4 bases from V and 4 from J; bases not matched to a gene: 3. Here the CDR3 reads CASSSTGSTEAFF. CDR3 nucleotides: TGTGCCAGCAGTTCGACAGGGAGCACTGAAGCTTTCTTT.

V usage is TRBV6-5 and J usage is TRBJ1-4; D unclear. The CDR3 contains 13 residues. V was trimmed by 9 bases and J by 3 bases, leaving 11 bases between them. Germline V gene lookup returns CDR1 MNHEY and CDR2 SVGAGI. The CDR3 region has the DNA TGTGCCAGTGCGGGATCCGCTAATGAAAAACTGTTTTTT. Amino acids: CASAGSANEKLFF.

The chain couples TRBV5-1 to TRBJ1-1; 11 bases match TRBD1. V trimming: 4 bases; J trimming: 4 bases; junction bases outside the gene matches: 6. The CDR3 has 15 residues. Germline V gives CDR1 SGHRS, CDR2 YFSETQ. CDR3 nucleotide sequence: TGCGCCAGCAGCGCGGCCGGGACAGGGGGCACTGAAGCTTTCTTT. Translating gives CASSAAGTGGTEAFF.

Comment on this clonotype: The junction and the germline gene differ at one end; a read error may be behind it. The V call is TRBV29-1, the J call TRBJ2-3, with D tentatively TRBD2 (7 bases). The CDR3 loop spans 14 amino acids. In germline, CDR1 is SQVTM, CDR2 ANQGSEA. The DNA for the CDR3 is TGCAGCGTTGATCGGGGGGCTGCGTCAGATTCGCAGTATTTT. Its translation is CSVDRGAASDSQYF.

V and J are TRBV7-8 and TRBJ2-3; D ambiguous. Per the germline V gene, CDR1 is SGHVS and CDR2 is FQNEAQ. The V end lost 8 bases, the J end lost 2 bases, and 14 bases lay between the germline ends. CDR3 length: 14 amino acids. CDR3 in DNA: TGTGCCAGCTCCCGGAACTCTATCACAGATACGCAGTATTTT. It codes for CASSRNSITDTQYF.